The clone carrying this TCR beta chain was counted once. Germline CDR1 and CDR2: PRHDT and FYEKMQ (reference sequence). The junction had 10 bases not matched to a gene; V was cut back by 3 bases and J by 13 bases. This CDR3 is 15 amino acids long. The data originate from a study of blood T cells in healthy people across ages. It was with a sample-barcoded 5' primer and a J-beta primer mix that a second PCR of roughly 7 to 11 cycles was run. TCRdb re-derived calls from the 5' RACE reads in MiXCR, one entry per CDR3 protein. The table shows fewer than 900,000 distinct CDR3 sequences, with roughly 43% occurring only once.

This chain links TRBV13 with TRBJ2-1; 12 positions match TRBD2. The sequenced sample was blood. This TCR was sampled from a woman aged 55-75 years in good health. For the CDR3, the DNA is TGTGCCAGCAGCTTGACTAGCGGGAGTTTTGAGACCCAGTTCTTC. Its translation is CASSLTSGSFETQFF.